What follows describes a single T cell receptor beta chain. The target antigen is unknown. This record belongs to a study of blood T cells in healthy people across ages. Primed by a sample-barcoded 5' primer and a J-beta primer mix, a second PCR proceeded for about 6 to 12 cycles. TCRdb re-analysed the 5' RACE reads in MiXCR, keeping a single row per CDR3 protein. This table holds about 800,000 distinct CDR3 sequences, less than 60% found once. General observations from the study: The study found more naive CD4+ cells and higher diversity in long-lived than aged donors.

Trimming shortened V by 7 bases and J by 1 base, and 8 bases separated the two germline ends. Germline CDR1 and CDR2: MNHNY and SVGAGI (reference sequence). The CDR3 runs 13 residues. Material for sequencing was blood. The chain has TRBV6-6 and TRBJ2-1, with D maybe TRBD2 (5 bases). The receptor's source is an elderly man in good health. The CDR3 sequence is CASNTGSYNEQFF. In DNA, the CDR3 is TGTGCCAGCAACACGGGATCCTACAATGAGCAGTTCTTC.